This passage covers 10 T cell receptor beta chains from one sample sequenced in a study of T cell responses to AZD1222 COVID-19 vaccine. Assay used: immunoSEQ multiplex PCR; TCRdb lists only in-frame clones, some missing. The sample has more than 80,000 clones; 70% to 90% are singletons. The material was peripheral blood, obtained 28 days after the second AZD1222 dose. The receptors originated from an adult who received the AZD1222 COVID-19 vaccine.

The CDR3: CASSLARSDTQYF. The CDR3 nucleotides are TGCGCCAGCAGCTTGGCGCGCTCGGATACGCAGTATTTT. V usage is TRBV5-1 and J usage is TRBJ2-3; D is uncertain. The length of the CDR3 is 13 residues. V shed 0 bases and J shed 6 bases, with 8 bases lying between them. Germline assignment: CDR1 SGHRS and CDR2 YFSETQ. Full variable domain (outside the CDR3, taken from reference TRBV5-1 and TRBJ2-3): KAGVTQTPRYLIKTRGQQVTLSCSPISGHRSVSWYQQTPGQGLQFLFEYFSETQRNKGNFPGRFSGRQFSNSRSEMNVSTLELGDSALYLCASSLARSDTQYFGPGTRLTVL.

CDR3 protein: CASSSVGMGNSPLHF. For the CDR3, the DNA is TGTGCCAGCAGCTCCGTAGGTATGGGGAATTCACCCCTCCACTTT. The chain uses TRBV11-2 and TRBJ1-6; no reliable D call. V lost 4 bases and J lost 7, with 14 bases in between. The CDR3 length is 15 residues. The V gene's germline CDR1 is SGHAT and CDR2 FQNNGV. The variable domain in full, with the rest retrieved from reference TRBV11-2 and TRBJ1-6, is EAGVAQSPRYKIIEKRQSVAFWCNPISGHATLYWYQQILGQGPKLLIQFQNNGVVDDSQLPKDRFSAERLKGVDSTLKIQPAKLEDSAVYLCASSSVGMGNSPLHFGNGTRLTVT.

The chain recombines TRBV19 with TRBJ2-1, with D maybe TRBD1 (5 bases). The V end lost 3 bases, the J end lost 8 bases, and 20 bases lay between the germline ends. CDR3 length equals 16 residues. Germline CDR1 LNHDA, CDR2 SQIVND (reference sequence). CDR3 loop: CASSMGHRSISDEQFF. CDR3 nucleotide sequence: TGTGCCAGTAGTATGGGGCACCGATCCATAAGCGATGAGCAGTTCTTC.

This chain connects TRBV6-5 to TRBJ1-6; 7 nucleotides line up with TRBD1. V dropped 5 bases and J dropped 7; count of bases not matched to a gene: 8. CDR1 is MNHEY, CDR2 SVGAGI, per germline. The CDR3 length is 15 residues. The CDR3 DNA follows: TGTGCCAGCAGTACCGCCGGGACAGCAAATTCACCCCTCCACTTT. It codes for CASSTAGTANSPLHF.

The V call is TRBV15, the J call TRBJ1-4; 8 positions agree with TRBD1. The CDR3 covers 18 residues. Germline assignment: CDR1 LNHNV and CDR2 YYDKDF (reference sequence). V was clipped by 0 bases and J by 7 bases; unmatched bases: 13. For the CDR3, the DNA is TGTGCCACCAGCAGAGATACGGGGGCCGGACAGGGAGGTGAAAAACTGTTTTTT. It specifies CATSRDTGAGQGGEKLFF.

The chain has TRBV7-9 and TRBJ1-2, with 8 bases identical to TRBD1. Germline assignment: CDR1 SEHNR and CDR2 FQNEAQ (reference sequence). This CDR3 has 14 amino acids. Germline trimming cut 6 bases from V and 4 bases from J; bases unmatched to any gene: 7. The DNA for the CDR3 is TGTGCCAGCAGATTCGACAGGGGAGCCTATGGCTACACCTTC. Translated: CASRFDRGAYGYTF.

The rearrangement uses TRBV7-9 and TRBJ1-6; tentative D call: TRBD1 (5 bases). The CDR3 has 15 amino acids. V was shortened by 5 bases and J by 0 bases, with 8 bases between the two germline ends. Looked up from germline, CDR1 is SEHNR and CDR2 is FQNEAQ (reference sequence). CDR3 protein: CASSPRGSYNSPLHF. The CDR3, as DNA: TGTGCCAGCAGCCCGAGGGGCTCCTATAATTCACCCCTCCACTTT.

The genes are TRBV5-1 and TRBJ1-1; D not certain. Between the trimmed V and J ends, which lost 0 bases and 0 bases, there was a span of 9 bases. This CDR3 region has 15 residues. CDR1 is SGHRS, CDR2 YFSETQ, per germline. The CDR3 loop is CASSLDISLNTEAFF. In nucleotides, the CDR3 is TGCGCCAGCAGCTTGGATATAAGCCTGAACACTGAAGCTTTCTTT.

The genes are TRBV18 and TRBJ2-7; D remains ambiguous. Trimming pared 6 bases from V and 0 bases from J, leaving 15 bases between. This CDR3 has 15 amino acids. CDR1 is KGHSH, CDR2 LQKENI, per germline. Here the CDR3 reads CASSTTGDASYEQYV. CDR3 in DNA: TGTGCCAGCTCCACTACTGGAGATGCCTCCTACGAGCAGTACGTC.

V is TRBV7-9 and J is TRBJ2-1, with 10 bases lining up with TRBD2. V dropped 0 bases and J dropped 9; count of bases not matched to a gene: 5. The CDR3 spans 15 residues. Per the germline V gene, CDR1 is SEHNR and CDR2 is FQNEAQ (reference sequence). The CDR3 sequence: CASSLAAGGSGEQFF. CDR3 sequence (DNA): TGTGCCAGCAGCTTAGCAGCGGGAGGGTCGGGTGAGCAGTTCTTC.